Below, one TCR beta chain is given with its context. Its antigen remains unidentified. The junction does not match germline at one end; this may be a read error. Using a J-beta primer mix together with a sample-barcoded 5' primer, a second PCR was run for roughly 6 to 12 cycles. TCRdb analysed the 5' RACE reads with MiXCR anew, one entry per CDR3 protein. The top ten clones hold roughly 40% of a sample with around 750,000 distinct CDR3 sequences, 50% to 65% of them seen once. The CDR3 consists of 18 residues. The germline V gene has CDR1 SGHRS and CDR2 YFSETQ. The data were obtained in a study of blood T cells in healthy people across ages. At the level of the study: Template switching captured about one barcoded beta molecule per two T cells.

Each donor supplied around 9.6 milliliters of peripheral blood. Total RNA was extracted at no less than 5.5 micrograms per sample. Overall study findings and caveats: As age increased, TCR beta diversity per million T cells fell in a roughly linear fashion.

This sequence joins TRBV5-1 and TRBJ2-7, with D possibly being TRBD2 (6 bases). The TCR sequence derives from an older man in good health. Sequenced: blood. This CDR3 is CASSSQSGTGVSSYERYF. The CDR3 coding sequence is TGCGCCAGCAGCTCCCAATCAGGGACGGGAGTGAGTTCCTACGAGCGGTACTTC.